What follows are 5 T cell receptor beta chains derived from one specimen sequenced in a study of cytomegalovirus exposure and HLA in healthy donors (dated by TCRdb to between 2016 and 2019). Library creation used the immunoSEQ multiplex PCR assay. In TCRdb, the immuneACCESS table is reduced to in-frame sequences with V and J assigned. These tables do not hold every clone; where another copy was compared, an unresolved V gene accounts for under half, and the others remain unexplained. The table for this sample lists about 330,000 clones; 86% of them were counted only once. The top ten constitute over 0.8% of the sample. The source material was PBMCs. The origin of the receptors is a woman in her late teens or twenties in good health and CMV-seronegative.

The CDR3 loop is CASSKPRDGSSYEQYF. The CDR3 DNA is TGCGCCAGCAGCAAACCCCGGGACGGGAGCTCCTACGAGCAGTACTTC. This chain uses TRBV5-1 with TRBJ2-7; possibly TRBD2 for D (6 bases). Germline V gene sequence: CDR1 SGHRS, CDR2 YFSETQ. The CDR3 runs 16 residues. Trimming removed 4 bases at V and 0 bases at J, with 17 bases between.

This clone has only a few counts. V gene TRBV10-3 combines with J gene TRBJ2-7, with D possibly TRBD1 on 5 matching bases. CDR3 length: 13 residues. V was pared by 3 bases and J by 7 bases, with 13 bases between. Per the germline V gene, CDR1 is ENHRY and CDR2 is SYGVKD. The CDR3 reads CAISDRGPREQYF. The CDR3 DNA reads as TGTGCCATCAGTGATAGGGGCCCCAGGGAGCAGTACTTC.

The CDR3 protein is CASSSTAGGYEQYF. The CDR3 nucleotides are TGTGCCAGCAGTTCTACGGCCGGGGGCTACGAGCAGTACTTC. This chain links TRBV5-4 with TRBJ2-7, with a possible D match to TRBD2 (6 bases). V lost 5 bases and J lost 3, with 15 bases in between. The CDR3 runs 14 residues. Germline CDR1 reads SGHNT; CDR2 reads YYREEE (reference sequence).

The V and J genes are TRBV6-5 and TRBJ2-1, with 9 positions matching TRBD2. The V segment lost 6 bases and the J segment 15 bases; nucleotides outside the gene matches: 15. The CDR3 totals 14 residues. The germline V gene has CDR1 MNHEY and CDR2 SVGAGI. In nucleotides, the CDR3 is TGTGCCAGCAGGGCGACTAGCGGAGTAACCCGTCTGTTCTTC. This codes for CASRATSGVTRLFF.

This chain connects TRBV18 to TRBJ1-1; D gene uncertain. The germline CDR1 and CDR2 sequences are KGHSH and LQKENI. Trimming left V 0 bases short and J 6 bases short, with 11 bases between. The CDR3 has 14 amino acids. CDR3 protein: CASSPPISTAEAFF. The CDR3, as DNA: TGTGCCAGCTCACCACCAATAAGTACGGCTGAAGCTTTCTTT.